This TCR beta chain was sequenced for a study of OX40 agonist ivuxolimab in advanced cancers. Study-level information: The dose of intravenous ivuxolimab that patients received every 2 weeks ranged from 0.01 to 10 mg/kg.

Drawing of blood for sampling happened at baseline, at cycle 4 day 1, and at cycle 7 day 1. The CDR3 contains 17 residues. Germline assignment: CDR1 SGHAT and CDR2 FQNNGV. Trimming stripped 1 base from V and 0 bases from J, with 13 bases between. Whole-study results and caveats: There were, on average, more expanded clones in CD8+ T cells than in CD4+. Near-lowest levels of clonal expansion characterized partial responders at 0.1-3.0 mg/kg.

Sequencing was performed with immunoSEQ multiplex PCR; in TCRdb, only in-frame clones are kept and a portion is missing. The sample carries 12,000 or so clones, approximately 87% recorded once. This clone was seen just once. Its antigen is not identified. This receptor was taken from an adult with an advanced solid tumor such as melanoma, head and neck, liver or kidney cancer. The sample in question was CD4+ or CD8+ T cells sorted from blood, obtained in a trial of the OX40 agonist ivuxolimab. The rearrangement links TRBV11-2 to TRBJ2-1, with D possibly TRBD2 on 5 matching bases. CDR3 nucleotides: TGTGCCAGCAGCTTAGGACCTCCGGGGAGCTCCTACAATGAGCAGTTCTTC. It yields the protein CASSLGPPGSSYNEQFF. Looking up the rest from reference TRBV11-2 and TRBJ2-1 gives the full variable domain: EAGVAQSPRYKIIEKRQSVAFWCNPISGHATLYWYQQILGQGPKLLIQFQNNGVVDDSQLPKDRFSAERLKGVDSTLKIQPAKLEDSAVYLCASSLGPPGSSYNEQFFGPGTRLTVL.